The subject of this entry is one T cell receptor beta chain. Its antigen remains unidentified. The record has no base qualities; no much larger clone is one base away. From each donor, a single peripheral blood sample of approximately 120 mL on average was drawn into heparinised tubes. Naive, central memory, regulatory and stem cell-like memory CD4+ T cells were sorted on a BD FACSAria II using a panel including CD45RO, CCR7, CD25, CD127, CD95 and CD27. All sorted populations exceeded 98% purity. PBMCs were separated immediately by Lymphoprep density gradient centrifugation and were stained directly, without being cultured. So that batch effects would be minimized, each experiment stained and sorted samples in pairs, pairing one healthy donor with one patient. V drops 2 bases and J drops 0 bases, leaving 10 bases in between. The CDR3 has 15 amino acids, counting the end cysteine and phenylalanine. Only the CDR3 DNA is retained, 45 bases long and in frame from the first base. The germline V gene (reference sequence) gives CDR1 as SGHAT and CDR2 as FQDESV.

These data originate in a study of beta chain features in type 1 diabetes listed by TCRdb under 2018. For the wider study: Mean age, gender distribution, total cell number and subset yield did not differ between patients and healthy donors. A total of 85 million to 140 million sorted cells were examined across all samples, and the number of cells per subset was strongly correlated with RNA yield. In the study, recently diagnosed type 1 diabetes patients and matched healthy donors were compared on the TCRB repertoires of their sorted circulating CD4+ T cell subsets. Naive and central memory subsets were obtained from all 30 or so donors, but regulatory and stem cell-like memory subsets were isolated from only 8 patients and 8 healthy donors.

What the study reported, not specific to this receptor: Naive, central memory and regulatory TCRB repertoires appeared to be more alike among patients than among healthy donors. At VDJ recombination sites, type 1 diabetes patients had fewer insertions and more deleted nucleotides, which implies abnormalities in thymic rearrangement. Because cDNA was sequenced instead of genomic DNA, highly expressing activated cells could be over-represented, though the groups showed no difference in activation or CD3 levels. A moderate but significant shortening of TCRB CDR3 length was observed in type 1 diabetes patients in all four CD4+ subsets. Shorter templates might be favored by PCR, yet because patient and control samples were amplified and corrected together, any such skew would affect both groups equally. HLA sub-analyses involved small numbers of individuals, so any influence of HLA type on TCRB rearrangement remained unresolved.

All of the isolated RNA was reverse transcribed with the High Capacity cDNA Reverse Transcription Kit, so expressed TCRB transcripts were sequenced. Naive, central memory and regulatory T cell samples underwent deep immunoSEQ sequencing, averaging approximately 3.5 million total reads per sample. After sorted cells were lysed in RLT buffer, RNA was extracted with DNase-treated RNeasy Micro or Mini kits, with the choice depending on cell number. To prevent cross-contamination, each cell subset was processed individually, whereas patient and healthy donor samples were processed jointly. The immunoSEQ multiplex PCR was used to amplify TCRB sequences from cDNA, yielding 87-bp fragments that span the CDR3 region. Sequencing of the amplicons was done on the Illumina HiSeq platform. Concerning the study's data processing: PCR bias was corrected computationally using synthetic template baselines, and reads within Hamming distance 2 were collapsed, with unmergeable singletons discarded. Reads were aligned to IMGT to assign V, D and J genes, CDR3 length, and insertions or deletions at six rearrangement sites. Within each subset, clonotype counts were normalized to sorted cell number, after which true diversity and Gini coefficients were computed with the tcR R package. The overlap coefficient, calculated on TCRB nucleotide sequences, was used to measure repertoire sharing. TCRdb re-hosts the immuneACCESS table, in-frame sequences only. Its copies lack some clones; in the studies checked, an unresolved V gene accounts for under half of them, and the cause for the rest is not known. D and trimming were read from the DNA, whereas the V and J calls and clone size are those reported in that table. The sample table holds 100,000 to 150,000 clones, of which about 15% were seen once. The ten largest clones add up to 2% to 3% of the sample.

In this chain, TRBV11-1 is recombined with TRBJ1-1; the D gene is unclear. This receptor was taken from a man in his thirties or forties with type 1 diabetes. The specimen was central memory CD4+ T cells from blood. The nucleotides are TGTGCCAGCAGCTTAAAGGCCCATCTGAACACTGAAGCTTTCTTT. Translated, this gives CASSLKAHLNTEAFF.